This section outlines one T cell receptor (beta chain) sequence together with its context. This entry is derived from a study of shared T cell receptors in the human thymus. Profiling relied on immunoSEQ multiplex PCR, and the TCRdb table lists in-frame clones only, not all of them. The sample records about 660,000 clones, 70% to 90% being singletons. Trimming took off 6 bases at V and 0 bases at J, with 11 bases between the two ends. The germline V gene encodes CDR1 MDHEN and CDR2 SYDVKM. This CDR3 comprises 14 residues. These sequences were also reported in another study, on human thymus T cells.

Sequencing was done on a sample of thymocytes. The chain couples TRBV28 to TRBJ1-1; TRBD1 might be the D (5 bases). The receptor's source is a boy under two years old with a congenital heart defect. The CDR3 bases are TGTGCCAGCAGCGAGAAGGGGTTGAACACTGAAGCTTTCTTT. Its protein product is CASSEKGLNTEAFF.